This T cell receptor beta chain was sequenced during a study of cytomegalovirus exposure and HLA in healthy donors. With 60 Vbeta and 13 Jbeta primers, the PCR was carried out. Assay used: immunoSEQ multiplex PCR; TCRdb lists only in-frame clones, some missing. Among 110,000 or so clones, 60% to 85% were seen once, and the ten largest hold around 5%. Study results and limitations: A reported reduction in N-insertions relative to the 666-donor mean was seen in an Asian-associated ancestry cluster in a later analysis. A missense variant in DCLRE1C was later tied to TCR beta V- and J-gene trimming. Across donors, presence/absence analyses took sequencing depth to be roughly uniform.

Comments on this clone: Its target is not known.

This CDR3 spans 15 amino acids. CDR1 and CDR2 (germline): SGDLS, YYNGEE. V dropped 4 bases and J dropped 4 bases, with 16 bases sitting between them. Specimen: PBMCs. This TCR was sampled from a man over 45 in good health and CMV-seropositive. The chain uses TRBV9 and TRBJ2-3, with D perhaps TRBD1 (6 bases). In nucleotides, the CDR3 is TGTGCCAGCAGCCCACAGCTCGAGGGGGCAGATACGCAGTATTTT. Encoded protein: CASSPQLEGADTQYF. Supplemented by reference TRBV9 and TRBJ2-3, the full variable domain reads DSGVTQTPKHLITATGQRVTLRCSPRSGDLSVYWYQQSLDQGLQFLIQYYNGEERAKGNILERFSAQQFPDLHSELNLSSLELGDSALYFCASSPQLEGADTQYFGPGTRLTVL.